This entry describes one TCR beta chain. Its antigen remains unidentified. The germline gives CDR1 SGHTA, CDR2 FQGTGA. There are 13 residues in the CDR3. Trimming shortened V by 3 bases and J by 5 bases, and 8 bases separated the two germline ends. PCR was performed using 60 Vbeta and 13 Jbeta primers. Produced via immunoSEQ multiplex PCR; TCRdb's table is partial and in-frame only. Counted here are about 120,000 clones, around four fifths occurring once; the ten biggest clones make up around 30%. These data belong to a study of cytomegalovirus exposure and HLA in healthy donors. Whole-study context: Membership in the Caucasian-associated ancestry cluster was found for approximately 85% of 350 to 450 genotyped donors. Findings of the study overall: In presence/absence analyses, roughly uniform sequencing depth across donors was assumed. Researchers counted 150 to 200 TCR beta chains as cytomegalovirus-associated.

The clonotype was recovered from a man in his sixties in good health and CMV-seropositive. Material: PBMCs. The rearrangement joins TRBV7-3 to TRBJ2-1, with D perhaps TRBD1 (5 bases). As DNA, the CDR3 is TGTGCCAGCAGCTTCGACAGAGACAATGAGCAGTTCTTC. Its protein is CASSFDRDNEQFF.